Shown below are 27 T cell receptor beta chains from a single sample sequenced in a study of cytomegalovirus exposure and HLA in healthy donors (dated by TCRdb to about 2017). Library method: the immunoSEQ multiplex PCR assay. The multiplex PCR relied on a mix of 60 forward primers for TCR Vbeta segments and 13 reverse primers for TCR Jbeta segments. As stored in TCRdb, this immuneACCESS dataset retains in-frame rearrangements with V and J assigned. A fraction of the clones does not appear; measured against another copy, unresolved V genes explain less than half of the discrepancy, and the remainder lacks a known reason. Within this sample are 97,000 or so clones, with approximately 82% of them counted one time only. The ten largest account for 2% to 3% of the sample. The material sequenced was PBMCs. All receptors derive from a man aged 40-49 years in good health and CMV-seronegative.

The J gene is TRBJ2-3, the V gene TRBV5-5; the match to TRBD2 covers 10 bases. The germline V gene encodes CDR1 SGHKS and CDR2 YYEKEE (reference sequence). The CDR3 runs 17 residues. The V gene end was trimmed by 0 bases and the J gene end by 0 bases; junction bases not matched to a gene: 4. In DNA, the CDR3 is TGTGCCAGCAGCTTGGTAGCGGGGGGCCTTAGCACAGATACGCAGTATTTT. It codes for CASSLVAGGLSTDTQYF.

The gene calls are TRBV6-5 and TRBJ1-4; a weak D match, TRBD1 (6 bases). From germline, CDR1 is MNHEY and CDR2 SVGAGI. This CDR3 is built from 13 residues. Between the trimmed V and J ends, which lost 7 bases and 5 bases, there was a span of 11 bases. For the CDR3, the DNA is TGTGCCAGCATCGGAAGGGGGAATGAAAAACTGTTTTTT. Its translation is CASIGRGNEKLFF.

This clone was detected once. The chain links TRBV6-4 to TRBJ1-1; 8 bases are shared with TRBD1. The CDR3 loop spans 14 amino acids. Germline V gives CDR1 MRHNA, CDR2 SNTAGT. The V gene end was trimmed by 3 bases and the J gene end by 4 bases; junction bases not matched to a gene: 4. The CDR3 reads CASSDTDRGTEAFF. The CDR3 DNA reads TGTGCCAGCAGTGATACAGACAGGGGCACTGAAGCTTTCTTT.

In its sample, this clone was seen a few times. The CDR3 loop reads CASSQISGTGPYEQYF. The CDR3 nucleotides read TGTGCCAGCAGTCAGATCTCCGGGACAGGGCCCTACGAGCAGTACTTC. V and J are TRBV27 and TRBJ2-7, with 9 bases lining up with TRBD1. CDR1 MNHEY and CDR2 SMNVEV come from the germline V gene (reference sequence). Trimming took 5 bases from V and 2 from J; bases not matched to a gene: 10. This CDR3 region has 16 residues.

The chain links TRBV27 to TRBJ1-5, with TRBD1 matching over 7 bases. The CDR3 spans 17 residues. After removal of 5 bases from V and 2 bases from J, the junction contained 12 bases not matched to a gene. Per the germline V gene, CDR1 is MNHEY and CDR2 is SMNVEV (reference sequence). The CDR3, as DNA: TGTGCCAGCAGTCCCCGAACGGCGCAGGGGGGCAATCAGCCCCAGCATTTT. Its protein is CASSPRTAQGGNQPQHF.

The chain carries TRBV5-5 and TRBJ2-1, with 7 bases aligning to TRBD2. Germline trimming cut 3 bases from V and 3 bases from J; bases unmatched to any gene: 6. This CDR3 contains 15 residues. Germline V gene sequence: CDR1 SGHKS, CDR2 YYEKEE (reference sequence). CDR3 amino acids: CASSSDGLVYNEQFF. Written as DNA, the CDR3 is TGTGCCAGCAGCTCGGATGGACTAGTCTACAATGAGCAGTTCTTC.

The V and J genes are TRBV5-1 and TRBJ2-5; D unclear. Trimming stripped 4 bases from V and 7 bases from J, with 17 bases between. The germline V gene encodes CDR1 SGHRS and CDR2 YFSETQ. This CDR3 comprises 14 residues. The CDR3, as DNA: TGCGCCAGCAGCCCCTATCACGGAGAAGGGACCCAGTACTTC. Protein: CASSPYHGEGTQYF. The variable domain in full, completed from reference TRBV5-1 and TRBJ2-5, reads KAGVTQTPRYLIKTRGQQVTLSCSPISGHRSVSWYQQTPGQGLQFLFEYFSETQRNKGNFPGRFSGRQFSNSRSEMNVSTLELGDSALYLCASSPYHGEGTQYFGPGTRLLVL.

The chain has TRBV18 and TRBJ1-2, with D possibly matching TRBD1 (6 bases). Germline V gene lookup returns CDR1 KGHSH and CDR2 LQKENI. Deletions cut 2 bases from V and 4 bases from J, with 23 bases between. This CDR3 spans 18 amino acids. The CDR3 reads CASSPTDVSGGEGYGYTF. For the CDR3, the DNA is TGTGCCAGCTCACCAACTGATGTGTCGGGGGGCGAGGGCTATGGCTACACCTTC. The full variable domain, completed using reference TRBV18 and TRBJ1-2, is NAGVMQNPRHLVRRRGQEARLRCSPMKGHSHVYWYRQLPEEGLKFMVYLQKENIIDESGMPKERFSAEFPKEGPSILRIQQVVRGDSAAYFCASSPTDVSGGEGYGYTFGSGTRLTVV.

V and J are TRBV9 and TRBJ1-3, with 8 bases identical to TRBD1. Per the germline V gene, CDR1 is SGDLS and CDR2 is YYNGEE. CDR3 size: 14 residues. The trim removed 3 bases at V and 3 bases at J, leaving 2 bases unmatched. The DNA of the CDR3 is TGTGCCAGCAGCGGGACAGGGTTTGGAAACACCATATATTTT. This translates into CASSGTGFGNTIYF.

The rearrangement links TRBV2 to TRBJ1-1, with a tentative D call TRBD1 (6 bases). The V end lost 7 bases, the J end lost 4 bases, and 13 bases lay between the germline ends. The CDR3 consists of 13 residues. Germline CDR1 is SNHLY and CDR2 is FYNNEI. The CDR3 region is CASTVGQSTEAFF. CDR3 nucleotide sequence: TGTGCCAGCACCGTAGGACAGAGCACTGAAGCTTTCTTT.

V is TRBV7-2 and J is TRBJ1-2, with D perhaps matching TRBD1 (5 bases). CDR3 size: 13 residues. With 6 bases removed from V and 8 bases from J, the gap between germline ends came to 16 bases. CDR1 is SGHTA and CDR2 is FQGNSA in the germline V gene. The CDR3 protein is CASRMGGENGYTF. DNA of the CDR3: TGTGCCAGCAGGATGGGGGGGGAGAACGGCTACACCTTC.

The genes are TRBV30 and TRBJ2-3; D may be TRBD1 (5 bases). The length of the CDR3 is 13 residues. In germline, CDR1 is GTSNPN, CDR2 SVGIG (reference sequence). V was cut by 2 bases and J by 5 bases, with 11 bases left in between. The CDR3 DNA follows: TGTGCCTGGAGTTGGGGCAGAGGAGATACGCAGTATTTT. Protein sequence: CAWSWGRGDTQYF.

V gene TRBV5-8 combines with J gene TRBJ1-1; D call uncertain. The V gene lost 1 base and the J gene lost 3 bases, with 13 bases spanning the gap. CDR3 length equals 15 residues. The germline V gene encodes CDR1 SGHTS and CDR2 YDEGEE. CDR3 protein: CASSLYKAGYTEAFF. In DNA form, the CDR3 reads TGTGCCAGCAGCTTGTATAAAGCAGGATACACTGAAGCTTTCTTT.

This chain's CDR3 is CASSLGGGRSYNEQFF. The CDR3 DNA reads TGTGCCAGCAGCTTGGGCGGGGGACGCTCCTACAATGAGCAGTTCTTC. The genes are TRBV5-4 and TRBJ2-1, with 7 bases fitting TRBD2. V lost 0 bases and J lost 0; bases outside the gene matches: 3. The CDR3 loop spans 16 amino acids. Germline V lookup: CDR1 SGHNT, CDR2 YYREEE (reference sequence).

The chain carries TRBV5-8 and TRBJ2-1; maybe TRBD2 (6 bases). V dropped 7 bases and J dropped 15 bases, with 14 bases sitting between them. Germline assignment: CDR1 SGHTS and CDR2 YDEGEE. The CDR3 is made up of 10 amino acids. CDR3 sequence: CASWRDWGFF. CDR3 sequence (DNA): TGTGCCAGCTGGAGGGACTGGGGGTTCTTC.

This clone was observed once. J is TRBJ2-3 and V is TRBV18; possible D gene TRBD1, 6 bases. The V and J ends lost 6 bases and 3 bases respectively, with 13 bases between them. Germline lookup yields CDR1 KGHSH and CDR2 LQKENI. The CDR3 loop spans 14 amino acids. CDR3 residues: CASSSDRTTDTQYF. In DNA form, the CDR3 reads TGTGCCAGCTCCTCGGACAGAACTACAGATACGCAGTATTTT.

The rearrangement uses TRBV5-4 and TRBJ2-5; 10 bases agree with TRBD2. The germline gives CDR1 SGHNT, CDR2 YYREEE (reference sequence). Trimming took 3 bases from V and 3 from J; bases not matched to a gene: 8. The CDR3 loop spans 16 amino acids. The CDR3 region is CASSSPGLATKETQYF. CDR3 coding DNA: TGTGCCAGCAGCTCCCCGGGACTAGCGACAAAAGAGACCCAGTACTTC.

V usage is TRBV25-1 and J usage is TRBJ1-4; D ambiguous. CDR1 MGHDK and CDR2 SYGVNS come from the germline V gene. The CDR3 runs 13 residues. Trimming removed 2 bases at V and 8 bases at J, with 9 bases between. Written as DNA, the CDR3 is TGTGCCAGCAGTGAAGGGCAGCTCGAAAAACTGTTTTTT. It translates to CASSEGQLEKLFF.

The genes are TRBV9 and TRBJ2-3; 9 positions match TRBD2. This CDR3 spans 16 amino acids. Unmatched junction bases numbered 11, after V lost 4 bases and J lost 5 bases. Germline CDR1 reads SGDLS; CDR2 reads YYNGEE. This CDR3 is CASSTRRGGWEDTQYF. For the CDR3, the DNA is TGTGCCAGCAGCACAAGGCGGGGGGGCTGGGAAGATACGCAGTATTTT.

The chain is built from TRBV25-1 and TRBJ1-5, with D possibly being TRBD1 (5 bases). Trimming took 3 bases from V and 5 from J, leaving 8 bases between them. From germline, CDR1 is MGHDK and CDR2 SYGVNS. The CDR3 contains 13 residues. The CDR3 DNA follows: TGTGCCAGCAGTGATCGGGGGTATCAGCCCCAGCATTTT. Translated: CASSDRGYQPQHF. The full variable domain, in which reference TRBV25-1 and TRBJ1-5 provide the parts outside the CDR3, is EADIYQTPRYLVIGTGKKITLECSQTMGHDKMYWYQQDPGMELHLIHYSYGVNSTEKGDLSSESTVSRIRTEHFPLTLESARPSHTSQYLCASSDRGYQPQHFGDGTRLSIL.

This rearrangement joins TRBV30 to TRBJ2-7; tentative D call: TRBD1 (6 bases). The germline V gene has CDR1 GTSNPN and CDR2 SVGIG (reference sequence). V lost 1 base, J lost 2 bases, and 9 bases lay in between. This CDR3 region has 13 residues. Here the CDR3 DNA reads TGTGCCTGGAGTGGGACAGCACCCTACGAGCAGTACTTC. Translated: CAWSGTAPYEQYF.

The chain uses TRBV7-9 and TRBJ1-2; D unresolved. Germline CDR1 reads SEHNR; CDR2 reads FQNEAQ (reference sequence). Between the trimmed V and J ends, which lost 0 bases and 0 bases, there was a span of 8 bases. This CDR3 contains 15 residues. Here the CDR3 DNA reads TGTGCCAGCAGCTTAGCGGAGTCCGCTAACTATGGCTACACCTTC. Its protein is CASSLAESANYGYTF.

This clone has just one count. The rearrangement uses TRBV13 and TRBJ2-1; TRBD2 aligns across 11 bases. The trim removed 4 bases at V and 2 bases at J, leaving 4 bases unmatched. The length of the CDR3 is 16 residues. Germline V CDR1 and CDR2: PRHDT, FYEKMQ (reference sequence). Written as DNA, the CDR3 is TGTGCCAGCAGCTCACGACTAGCGGGGACCTACAATGAGCAGTTCTTC. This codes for CASSSRLAGTYNEQFF.

The CDR3 DNA is TGTGCCAGCAGTTGGACAGGGGGGGTATTGAATGAGCAGTTCTTC. Residues: CASSWTGGVLNEQFF. The chain recombines TRBV6-5 with TRBJ2-1; 10 nucleotides align to TRBD1. Germline V gene data show CDR1 as MNHEY and CDR2 as SVGAGI. This CDR3 spans 15 amino acids. Trimming at V came to 4 bases and at J to 7 bases, leaving 7 bases not matched to a gene.

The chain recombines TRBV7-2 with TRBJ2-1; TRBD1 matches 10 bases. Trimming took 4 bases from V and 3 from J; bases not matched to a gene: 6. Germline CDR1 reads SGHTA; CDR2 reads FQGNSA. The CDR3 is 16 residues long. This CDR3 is CASSSTGTGVYNEQFF. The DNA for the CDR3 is TGTGCCAGCAGCTCAACCGGGACAGGGGTCTACAATGAGCAGTTCTTC.

For the CDR3, the DNA is TGTGCCAGCAGCTTGGACAGGTCCTACGAGCAGTACTTC. This sequence encodes CASSLDRSYEQYF. V usage is TRBV5-4 and J usage is TRBJ2-7; tentative D call: TRBD1 (5 bases). Trimming removed 0 bases from V and 1 base from J, with 5 bases in between. In germline, CDR1 is SGHNT, CDR2 YYREEE (reference sequence). The CDR3 length is 13 residues.

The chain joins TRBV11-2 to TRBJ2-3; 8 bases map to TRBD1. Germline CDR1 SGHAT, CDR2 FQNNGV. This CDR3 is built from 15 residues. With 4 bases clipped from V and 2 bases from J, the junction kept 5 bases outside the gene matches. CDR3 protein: CASSSLDRVTDTQYF. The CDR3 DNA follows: TGTGCCAGCAGCTCCCTGGACAGGGTCACAGATACGCAGTATTTT.